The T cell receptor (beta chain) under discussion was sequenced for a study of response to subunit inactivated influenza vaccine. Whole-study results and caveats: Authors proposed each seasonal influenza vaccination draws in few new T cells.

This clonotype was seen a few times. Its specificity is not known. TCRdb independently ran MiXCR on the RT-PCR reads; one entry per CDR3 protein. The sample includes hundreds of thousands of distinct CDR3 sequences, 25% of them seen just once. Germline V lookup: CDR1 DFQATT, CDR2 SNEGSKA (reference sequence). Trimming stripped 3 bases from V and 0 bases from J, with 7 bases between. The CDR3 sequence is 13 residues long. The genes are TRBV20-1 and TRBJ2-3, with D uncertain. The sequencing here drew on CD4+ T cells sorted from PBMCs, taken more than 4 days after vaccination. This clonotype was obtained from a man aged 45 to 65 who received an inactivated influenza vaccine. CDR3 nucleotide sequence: TGCAGTGCTAGGACGCCTAGCACAGATACGCAGTATTTT. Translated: CSARTPSTDTQYF.